This T cell receptor (beta chain) was recovered during a study of T cells in Graves' hyperthyroidism and ophthalmopathy. Study at large: Any treatment followed the collection of peripheral blood at initial diagnosis.

Trimming took off 2 bases at V and 10 bases at J, with 8 bases between the two ends. Germline V CDR1 and CDR2: MNHEY, SVGAGI. The CDR3 has 11 residues. Regions amplified from RNA transcripts were the TCR beta CDR3 regions. In the first-round RT-PCR of the TCR CDR3, the HTBI primer set was used. One entry per CDR3 protein results from TCRdb running MiXCR on the multiplex PCR reads. The data hold hundreds of thousands of distinct CDR3 sequences, with 15% to 18% observed a single time. This clonotype was seen at least ten times. No ophthalmopathy progression within 18 months constituted stable Graves' hyperthyroidism. Patients aged 18 to 65 had newly diagnosed hyperthyroidism that had lasted under 2 months.

Sequencing was done on a sample of blood. The source of this sequence is a woman in her late teens or twenties with Graves' hyperthyroidism. V usage is TRBV6-5 and J usage is TRBJ1-1; D gene ambiguous. The CDR3 here is CASSYGTRAFF. CDR3 in DNA: TGTGCCAGCAGTTACGGCACCCGAGCTTTCTTT.